Following are 32 T cell receptor beta chains from one sample sequenced in a study of breast tumors, draining lymph nodes, adjacent tissues. TCRdb re-called the multiplex PCR reads through MiXCR, storing one row per CDR3 protein. The sample has a few hundred thousand distinct CDR3 sequences, 34% seen once. Samples came from axillary lymph nodes draining the breast cancer. Material: axillary lymph node tissue. Receptors were obtained from a female donor with breast cancer. Some clones in this sample may be carry-over from other donors' samples.

This clonotype was seen a handful of times. V is TRBV6-1 and J is TRBJ2-2; D unclear. The germline V gene encodes CDR1 MNHNS and CDR2 SASEGT. The CDR3 covers 14 residues. Trimming left V 6 bases short and J 3 bases short, with 11 bases between. CDR3 bases: TGTGCCAGCAGCCGAGACATCGACACCGGGGAGCTGTTTTTT. This translates into CASSRDIDTGELFF.

In its sample, this clonotype was seen once. V gene TRBV24-1 combines with J gene TRBJ2-3, with 11 nucleotides matching TRBD2. The junction had 6 bases not matched to a gene; V was cut back by 5 bases and J by 0 bases. The CDR3 runs 17 residues. Germline V gene sequence: CDR1 KGHDR, CDR2 SFDVKD. The CDR3 reads CATSGGRTSGSTDTQYF. CDR3 nucleotide sequence: TGTGCCACCAGTGGGGGAAGGACTAGCGGGAGCACAGATACGCAGTATTTT.

This clonotype was seen many times. The chain is built from TRBV20-1 and TRBJ1-6; TRBD1 matches 10 bases. The trim removed 6 bases at V and 7 bases at J, leaving 6 bases unmatched. The germline CDR1 and CDR2 sequences are DFQATT and SNEGSKA (reference sequence). The CDR3 is 14 residues long. The CDR3 loop is CSALPGQGNSPLHF. The CDR3 DNA sequence: TGCAGTGCCCTACCGGGACAGGGGAATTCACCCCTCCACTTT.

This clonotype was observed at least ten times. The J gene is TRBJ1-3, the V gene TRBV30; a weak D match, TRBD1 (5 bases). CDR1 and CDR2 (germline): GTSNPN, SVGIG (reference sequence). The CDR3 consists of 15 residues. Between the trimmed V and J ends, which lost 5 bases and 4 bases, there was a span of 18 bases. The CDR3: CAWGRGATLGNTIYF. DNA for the CDR3: TGTGCCTGGGGAAGGGGTGCGACACTCGGAAACACCATATATTTT.

This clonotype was seen many times. The rearrangement joins TRBV6-1 to TRBJ2-3; 7 nucleotides agree with TRBD1. CDR3 length: 15 amino acids. CDR1 MNHNS and CDR2 SASEGT come from the germline V gene. The V gene end was trimmed by 2 bases and the J gene end by 2 bases; junction bases not matched to a gene: 4. CDR3 residues: CASSEWTGYTDTQYF. In nucleotides, the CDR3 is TGTGCCAGCAGTGAATGGACAGGTTACACAGATACGCAGTATTTT.

The sample holds many counts of this clonotype. This chain links TRBV19 with TRBJ2-7; D possibly matches TRBD1 or TRBD2 (5 bases each). Trimming left V 3 bases short and J 3 bases short, with 15 bases between. The germline CDR1 and CDR2 sequences are LNHDA and SQIVND (reference sequence). CDR3 length: 15 amino acids. CDR3 protein: CASSIVGRVNYEQYF. CDR3 in DNA: TGTGCCAGTAGTATCGTGGGGCGGGTGAACTACGAGCAGTACTTC.

This clonotype was recorded many times. This chain joins TRBV7-2 and TRBJ2-7; 7 positions match TRBD2. CDR1 and CDR2 from the germline V gene are SGHTA and FQGNSA. The junction had 11 bases not matched to a gene; V was cut back by 5 bases and J by 4 bases. CDR3 length: 15 residues. CDR3 nucleotide sequence: TGTGCCAGCAGCCAAGGACTAGTTGGGGCTTACGAGCAGTACTTC. This sequence encodes CASSQGLVGAYEQYF.

Points on this clonotype: A read error is possible here, since a much larger clone lies one base away. This sequence joins TRBV6-1 and TRBJ2-5, with a weak D call TRBD2 (5 bases). Germline V gene lookup returns CDR1 MNHNS and CDR2 SASEGT. CDR3 size: 14 residues. V was shortened by 5 bases and J by 5 bases, with 15 bases between the two germline ends. The CDR3 region is CASSQLNGVETQYF. The CDR3 nucleotides read TGTGCCAGCAGTCAATTGAACGGGGTGGAGACCCAGTACTTC.

There are many counts of this clonotype. V usage is TRBV20-1 and J usage is TRBJ1-6; 7 bases agree with TRBD1. Germline-derived CDR1 and CDR2 are DFQATT and SNEGSKA (reference sequence). V trimming: 5 bases; J trimming: 6 bases; junction bases outside the gene matches: 10. The CDR3 runs 15 residues. This chain's CDR3 is CSAGTGARGNSPLHF. In DNA form, the CDR3 reads TGCAGTGCTGGTACAGGGGCTCGGGGTAATTCACCCCTCCACTTT.

This chain connects TRBV6-6 to TRBJ2-3; 9 bases fit TRBD1. V shed 3 bases and J 5 bases; nucleotides not matched to a gene: 6. Looked up from germline, CDR1 is MNHNY and CDR2 is SVGAGI (reference sequence). The CDR3 sequence is 15 residues long. The CDR3 sequence is CASSYPTGGRDTQYF. DNA of the CDR3: TGTGCCAGCAGTTATCCGACAGGGGGTAGAGATACGCAGTATTTT.

The genes are TRBV2 and TRBJ2-3; possible D gene TRBD2, 6 bases. The V end lost 7 bases, the J end lost 2 bases, and 13 bases lay between the germline ends. CDR3 size: 14 residues. Germline V gene sequence: CDR1 SNHLY, CDR2 FYNNEI. CDR3 protein: CASMSREPTDTQYF. CDR3 sequence (DNA): TGTGCCAGCATGTCGCGGGAACCCACAGATACGCAGTATTTT.

J is TRBJ2-7 and V is TRBV29-1, with 13 positions matching TRBD2. This CDR3 contains 14 residues. Germline assignment: CDR1 SQVTM and CDR2 ANQGSEA. The CDR3 is CHRYGTSGIYEQYF. CDR3 bases: TGCCACCGATACGGGACTAGCGGGATCTACGAGCAGTACTTC.

This clonotype was observed at least ten times. The chain employs TRBV7-2 and TRBJ2-1; D is uncertain. Trimming stripped 2 bases from V and 5 bases from J, with 7 bases between. From germline, CDR1 is SGHTA and CDR2 FQGNSA. CDR3 size: 13 residues. This CDR3 is CASSLSVDNEQFF. The CDR3 DNA reads as TGTGCCAGCAGCTTATCGGTCGACAATGAGCAGTTCTTC.

In its sample, this clonotype was seen many times. The genes are TRBV19 and TRBJ1-3; D remains unclear. This CDR3 spans 16 amino acids. With 0 bases removed from V and 0 bases from J, the gap between germline ends came to 9 bases. Germline values: CDR1 LNHDA, CDR2 SQIVND (reference sequence). CDR3 bases: TGTGCCAGTAGTATAGATTCGGTAGGCTCTGGAAACACCATATATTTT. Its protein is CASSIDSVGSGNTIYF. Using reference TRBV19 and TRBJ1-3 for the parts outside the CDR3, the full variable domain is DGGITQSPKYLFRKEGQNVTLSCEQNLNHDAMYWYRQDPGQGLRLIYYSQIVNDFQKGDIAEGYSVSREKKESFPLTVTSAQKNPTAFYLCASSIDSVGSGNTIYFGEGSWLTVV.

Regarding this clonotype: A much more abundant neighbour one base away suggests this may be a read error. This chain uses TRBV9 with TRBJ2-5, with D possibly TRBD2 on 5 matching bases. Germline V gene lookup returns CDR1 SGDLS and CDR2 YYNGEE. This CDR3 has 15 residues. The CDR3 bases are TGTGCCAGCAGCGTAGGCGGGTCGTACCAAGAGACCCCGTACTTC. Translated: CASSVGGSYQETPYF. The full variable domain, its missing parts supplied by reference TRBV9 and TRBJ2-5, is DSGVTQTPKHLITATGQRVTLRCSPRSGDLSVYWYQQSLDQGLQFLIQYYNGEERAKGNILERFSAQQFPDLHSELNLSSLELGDSALYFCASSVGGSYQETPYFGPGTRLLVL.

This clonotype was seen repeatedly, ten times or more. This sequence joins TRBV29-1 and TRBJ2-2, with D possibly TRBD1 on 5 matching bases. V lost 3 bases and J lost 1, with 6 bases in between. From germline, CDR1 is SQVTM and CDR2 ANQGSEA. The CDR3 contains 13 residues. The CDR3: CSVDRVNTGELFF. The CDR3 nucleotides read TGCAGCGTTGACAGGGTGAACACCGGGGAGCTGTTTTTT.

This clonotype was recorded at least ten times. The gene calls are TRBV30 and TRBJ1-2; D unresolved. With 8 bases removed from V and 4 bases from J, the gap between germline ends came to 26 bases. This CDR3 region has 16 residues. CDR1 GTSNPN and CDR2 SVGIG come from the germline V gene (reference sequence). The CDR3 region is CAPGYQRADPLYGYTF. DNA of the CDR3: TGTGCCCCGGGGTACCAGAGGGCCGATCCCCTCTATGGCTACACCTTC.

This clonotype was picked up many times. V is TRBV9 and J is TRBJ2-7, with unresolved D. The V gene lost 0 bases and the J gene lost 5 bases, with 18 bases spanning the gap. Germline V gene data show CDR1 as SGDLS and CDR2 as YYNGEE. There are 16 residues in the CDR3. The CDR3: CASSVASWTSADEQYF. The DNA of the CDR3 is TGTGCCAGCAGCGTAGCTTCCTGGACCTCTGCCGACGAGCAGTACTTC.

A note on this clonotype: A much larger clone is a single base away; this may be a read error. The rearrangement joins TRBV10-3 to TRBJ1-5; D is perhaps TRBD1 (5 bases). This CDR3 spans 14 amino acids. Germline values: CDR1 ENHRY, CDR2 SYGVKD. The V gene lost 7 bases and the J gene lost 7 bases, with 17 bases spanning the gap. The CDR3 DNA reads as TGTGCCATCAAGGCGGTGATTAACAGGCAGCCCCAGCATTTT. It codes for CAIKAVINRQPQHF.

Details on this clonotype: The CDR3 carries no conserved terminal phenylalanine or tryptophan, so it likely arises from a read error. The V call is TRBV20-1, the J call TRBJ2-7; D perhaps matches TRBD2 (5 bases). The CDR3 is 14 amino acids. Germline V gene data show CDR1 as DFQATT and CDR2 as SNEGSKA (reference sequence). CDR3 sequence reads: CSARAAESSCEQYY. CDR3 in DNA: TGCAGTGCTAGGGCAGCGGAGAGCTCCTGCGAGCAGTACTAC.

The table lists this clonotype with many counts. This chain joins TRBV7-2 and TRBJ2-5; unclear D gene. This CDR3 spans 11 amino acids. Trimming stripped 4 bases from V and 4 bases from J, with 4 bases between. Germline V lookup: CDR1 SGHTA, CDR2 FQGNSA. The CDR3 is CASSSLETQYF. For the CDR3, the DNA is TGTGCCAGCAGCTCCCTAGAGACCCAGTACTTC.

About this clonotype: This may come from a read error, since a much larger clone is one base off. This rearrangement joins TRBV11-2 to TRBJ2-7; no reliable D call. Germline assignment: CDR1 SGHAT and CDR2 FQNNGV. The CDR3 totals 14 residues. Trimming cost V 6 bases and J 4 bases, with 16 bases left between them. The CDR3 DNA is TGTGCCAGCAGTTACGAGTTAAGGGCTTACGAGCAGTACTTC. Its translation: CASSYELRAYEQYF.

This sequence joins TRBV12-3 or TRBV12-4 and TRBJ1-5; D unresolved. The CDR3 covers 15 residues. Trimming left V 6 bases short and J 7 bases short, with 19 bases between. This CDR3 reads CASRHRRVSDQPQHF. As DNA, the CDR3 is TGTGCCAGCAGGCATCGACGGGTTTCTGACCAGCCCCAGCATTTT.

This clonotype was counted a few times. The V gene is TRBV29-1, the J gene TRBJ2-4, with D perhaps being TRBD1 or TRBD2 (6 bases each). Germline CDR1 reads SQVTM; CDR2 reads ANQGSEA. This CDR3 is built from 13 residues. Trimming removed 6 bases at V and 8 bases at J, with 17 bases between. CDR3 sequence (DNA): TGCAGCGTCCTTGGGGGGCTCGGAGACATTCAGTACTTC. This sequence encodes CSVLGGLGDIQYF. Looking up the rest from reference TRBV29-1 and TRBJ2-4 gives the full variable domain: SAVISQKPSRDICQRGTSLTIQCQVDSQVTMMFWYRQQPGQSLTLIATANQGSEATYESGFVIDKFPISRPNLTFSTLTVSNMSPEDSSIYLCSVLGGLGDIQYFGAGTRLSVL.

The J gene is TRBJ1-2, the V gene TRBV28; the match to TRBD1 covers 11 bases. The J segment lost 4 bases and the V segment lost 0 bases, leaving 4 bases of the junction unmatched. This CDR3 contains 16 residues. Germline V gene sequence: CDR1 MDHEN, CDR2 SYDVKM. In nucleotides, the CDR3 is TGTGCCAGCAGTTTATGGGTAGGGACAGGGGGCTATGGCTACACCTTC. Amino acids: CASSLWVGTGGYGYTF.

A remark on this clonotype: A read error may be the cause here, since a much bigger clone is one base away. The final CDR3 position lacks the conserved phenylalanine or tryptophan, pointing to a likely read error. This chain links TRBV19 with TRBJ2-1; TRBD2 is a possible D gene (6 bases). V lost 6 bases, J lost 5 bases, and 20 bases lay in between. Germline CDR1 LNHDA, CDR2 SQIVND (reference sequence). The CDR3 extends over 16 amino acids. The CDR3, as DNA: TGTGCCAGTAGCACCAGGAGTGGCGCGGGGAACAATGAGCAGTTCTCC. Encoded protein: CASSTRSGAGNNEQFS.

This clonotype was counted ten times or more. This chain uses TRBV7-2 with TRBJ2-7; 8 bases agree with TRBD2. CDR1 and CDR2 from the germline V gene are SGHTA and FQGNSA. V was pared by 2 bases and J by 4 bases, with 10 bases of the junction left unmatched. This CDR3 comprises 16 residues. The CDR3: CASSLRPGLEDYEQYF. CDR3 DNA sequence: TGTGCCAGCAGCTTAAGGCCGGGACTAGAAGATTACGAGCAGTACTTC.

This clonotype was seen many times. The chain links TRBV5-8 to TRBJ1-2, with D maybe TRBD1 (5 bases). In germline, CDR1 is SGHTS, CDR2 YDEGEE. V lost 4 bases and J lost 12, with 22 bases in between. The CDR3 covers 14 residues. CDR3 coding DNA: TGTGCCAGCAGCCCCATGACAGCTTTAGGTCCGAACACCTTC. Encoded protein: CASSPMTALGPNTF.

This clonotype occurred a few times. This may come from a read error, since a much larger clone is one base off. This chain uses TRBV20-1 with TRBJ1-2, with TRBD1 identical over 7 bases. Per germline, CDR1 DFQATT and CDR2 SNEGSKA (reference sequence). The CDR3 has 12 amino acids. The chain's CDR3 is CSVWDRNYGSTF. The CDR3 DNA follows: TGCAGTGTCTGGGACAGAAACTATGGCTCCACCTTC.

There are many counts of this clonotype. The chain has TRBV19 and TRBJ2-7; no reliable D call. Trimming pared 6 bases from V and 1 base from J, leaving 19 bases between. Per germline, CDR1 LNHDA and CDR2 SQIVND (reference sequence). The CDR3 consists of 16 residues. The DNA of the CDR3 is TGTGCCAGTAGAGCCCGTCTGGACGCGATTTCCTACGAGCAGTACTTC. It specifies CASRARLDAISYEQYF.

Ten or more counts support this clonotype. CDR3 in DNA: TGTGCCTCGACAGGGGGCATGAACGAGCAGTACTTC. This gives the protein CASTGGMNEQYF. The chain recombines TRBV30 with TRBJ2-7; 10 bases map to TRBD1. This CDR3 comprises 12 residues. V was clipped by 7 bases and J by 5 bases; unmatched bases: 5. Germline CDR1 is GTSNPN and CDR2 is SVGIG (reference sequence).

This clonotype came up many times. The chain links TRBV29-1 to TRBJ2-7, with D tentatively TRBD2 (5 bases). The CDR3 length is 12 residues. Germline assignment: CDR1 SQVTM and CDR2 ANQGSEA. Trimming cost V 1 base and J 3 bases, with 7 bases left between them. The CDR3 region is CSVEVEDYEQYF. CDR3 bases: TGCAGCGTTGAAGTGGAGGACTACGAGCAGTACTTC.